This T cell receptor (beta chain) stems from a study of shared clonotypes between healthy human individuals (dated by TCRdb to 2019 to 2021). In the study overall: The cohort included three men and a couple of women between 18 and 49 years of age. For each donor, CD4 naive and CD4 memory were each run on three plates, CD8 naive on two plates, and CD8 memory on one plate. Blood TCR repertoires of about five healthy adults were deeply sequenced to estimate repertoire size and the extent of clonotype sharing between individuals. To increase sequencing depth and limit assay-specific biases, different laboratories used diverse techniques to prepare libraries and sequence TCR repertoires. Between about 0.85 and 9.5 billion PBMCs per donor were obtained by leukapheresis. Overall study outcomes, separate from this receptor: Higher generation probabilities were observed for clonotypes shared by all four sorted-subset donors than for non-shared clonotypes. The genetic and exposure-history diversity represented was limited by the small number of donors. Sampling was limited to blood, and TCR repertoires in tissue likely differ from TCR repertoires in blood. Based on pairwise subsampling, the degree of clonotype sharing among donors was expected to be affected by sequencing depth. Incomplete sequencing was indicated by rarefaction of sorted-subset datasets, despite the large sequencing depth. Naive subsets generally had larger estimated clonotype richness than memory subsets did. When four donors were compared, the shared fraction of clonotypes was around 5.1% for naive CD4, around 3.6% for naive CD8, 2.3% for memory CD4, and 0.4% for memory CD8.

CD8 naive samples were obtained by positive selection for CCR7 among CD45RO-negative cells, yielding a CD45RA+CCR7+ population from which TemRA cells were excluded. The donors were healthy, HIV-negative adults with no recently reported acute infections or vaccinations. All donors were Caucasian adults living in Nashville, Tennessee, USA. After blood collection by leukapheresis, PBMCs were isolated using Ficoll-Histopaque density gradient centrifugation and then cryopreserved in the vapor phase of liquid nitrogen. Purity and quantity of every magnetically sorted T cell population were checked by analytical flow cytometry. From each sorted fraction, genomic DNA was isolated and quantified by UV absorbance on a Nanodrop 2000c. As to this clone: Its specific antigen is unknown. Base quality data are lacking; no much larger clone is found one base away.

Using the deep immunoSEQ assay, TCR CDR3 regions were amplified from genomic DNA by multiplex PCR. Extracted genomic DNA from each cell subset was distributed evenly across all wells of several immunoSEQ 96-well plates, and each plate was treated as a replicate. Each replicate PCR for sorted subsets received around 200 ng genomic DNA, equal to roughly 30,000 T cell genomes. Purified libraries were quantified with a Qubit 3.0 fluorometer, sized on a Bioanalyzer 2100, and re-quantified with the KAPA Library Quantification kit. Every immunoSEQ 96-well plate was sequenced on a dedicated single-read 150-cycle Illumina NextSeq 550 flow cell. As for how the authors treated the data: Because only junctional sequences without quality scores were contained in the immunoSEQ output, filtering matching that applied to full-length reads could not be performed. To assign V/J genes and CDR3, sequences were annotated against IMGT germline references using PyIR, a Python wrapper for IgBLAST v1.9. Reads were removed for weak V/J assignments (E-value above 1e-6), missing CDR3, stop codons, out-of-frame junctions, or ambiguous translated residues. A V3J clonotype was defined by an identical inferred V gene, J gene, and CDR3 amino acid sequence. To compute the percentage overlap between repertoires, the number of shared unique clonotypes was divided by the size of the smaller repertoire. Three approaches were used to assess repertoire richness: RTK rarefaction, the Chao1 estimator, and Recon v2.1 estimates of unobserved clonotypes. For all TCRbeta clonotypes obtained by the gDNA method from a few donors, generation probabilities were computed with OLGA. Sourced from immuneACCESS, this table was stored by TCRdb with only in-frame sequences that have V and J called. A share of the clones is absent; for the studies checked, an unresolved V gene accounts for under half, and the remainder has no known explanation. V, J and clone size derive from that table, while D and trimming were established from the DNA sequence. The sample table lists around 640,000 clones, about 96% of them with a count of one. The ten largest clones represent less than 0.13% of the sample.

The CDR3 runs 16 residues from the cysteine to the phenylalanine. Only CDR3 DNA remains: 48 bases, in frame from the first base. The germline V gene yields SGDLS for CDR1 and YYNGEE for CDR2. Relative to germline, V is 0 bases shorter and J is 2 bases shorter, with 13 bases between their ends. Sequenced material: naive CD8+ T cells sorted from blood. Per the publication, the cell subset or site label means: CD45RA+CCR7+. The chain is encoded by TRBV9 joined to TRBJ2-3, with the D gene call left open. This clonotype originated in a woman younger than 45 in good health. This receptor has the CDR3 CASSVDGTFLTDTQYF. The nucleotide sequence is TGTGCCAGCAGCGTAGACGGCACTTTTCTCACAGATACGCAGTATTTT.